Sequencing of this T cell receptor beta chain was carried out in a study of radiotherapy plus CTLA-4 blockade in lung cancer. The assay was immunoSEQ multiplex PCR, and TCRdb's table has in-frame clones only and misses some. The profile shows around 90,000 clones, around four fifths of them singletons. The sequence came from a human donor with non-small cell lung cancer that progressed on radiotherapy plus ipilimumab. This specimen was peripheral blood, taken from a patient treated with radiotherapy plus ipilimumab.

The chain's CDR3 is CASSLEFGNEQYF. The CDR3 region has the DNA TGCGCCAGCAGCTTGGAATTCGGAAACGAGCAGTACTTC. The chain recombines TRBV5-1 with TRBJ2-7, with D unclear. V was trimmed by 0 bases and J by 5 bases, leaving 9 bases between them. This CDR3 has 13 amino acids. Germline V gene sequence: CDR1 SGHRS, CDR2 YFSETQ. Drawing the rest from reference TRBV5-1 and TRBJ2-7, the complete variable domain is KAGVTQTPRYLIKTRGQQVTLSCSPISGHRSVSWYQQTPGQGLQFLFEYFSETQRNKGNFPGRFSGRQFSNSRSEMNVSTLELGDSALYLCASSLEFGNEQYFGPGTRLTVT.